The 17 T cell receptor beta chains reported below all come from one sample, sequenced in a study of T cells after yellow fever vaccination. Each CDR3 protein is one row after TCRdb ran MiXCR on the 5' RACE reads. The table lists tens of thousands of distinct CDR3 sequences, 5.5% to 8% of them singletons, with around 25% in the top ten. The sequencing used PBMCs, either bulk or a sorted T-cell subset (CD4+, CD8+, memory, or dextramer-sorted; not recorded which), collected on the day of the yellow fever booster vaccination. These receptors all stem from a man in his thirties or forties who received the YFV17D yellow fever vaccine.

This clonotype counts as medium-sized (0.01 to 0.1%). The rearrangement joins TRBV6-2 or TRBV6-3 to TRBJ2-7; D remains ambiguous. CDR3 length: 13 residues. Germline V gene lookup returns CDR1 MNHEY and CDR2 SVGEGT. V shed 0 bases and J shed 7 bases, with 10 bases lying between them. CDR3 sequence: CASSYSLTHEQYF. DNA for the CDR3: TGTGCCAGCAGTTACTCTCTCACCCATGAGCAGTACTTC.

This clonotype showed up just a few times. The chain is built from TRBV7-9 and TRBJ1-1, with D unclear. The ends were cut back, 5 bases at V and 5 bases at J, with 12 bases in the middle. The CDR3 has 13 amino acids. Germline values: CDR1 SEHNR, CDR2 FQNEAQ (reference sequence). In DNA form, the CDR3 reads TGTGCCAGCAGCCTATGGGGAGTGACTGAAGCTTTCTTT. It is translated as CASSLWGVTEAFF.

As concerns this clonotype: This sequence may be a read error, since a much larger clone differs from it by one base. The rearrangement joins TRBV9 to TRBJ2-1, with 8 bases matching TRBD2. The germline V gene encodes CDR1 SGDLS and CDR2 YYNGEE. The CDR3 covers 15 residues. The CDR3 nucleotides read TGTACCAGCAGCGTAGATAGCGGGAACTACAATGAGCAGTTCTTC. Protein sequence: CTSSVDSGNYNEQFF.

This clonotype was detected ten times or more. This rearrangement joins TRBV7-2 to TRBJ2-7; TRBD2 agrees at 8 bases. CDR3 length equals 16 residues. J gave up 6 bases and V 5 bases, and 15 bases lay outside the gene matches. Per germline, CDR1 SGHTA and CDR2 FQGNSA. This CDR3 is CASSPGSGLAGAEQYF. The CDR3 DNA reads TGTGCCAGCAGCCCAGGGTCGGGGCTAGCGGGCGCCGAGCAGTACTTC. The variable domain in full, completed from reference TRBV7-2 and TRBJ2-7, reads GAGVSQSPSNKVTEKGKDVELRCDPISGHTALYWYRQSLGQGLEFLIYFQGNSAPDKSGLPSDRFSAERTGGSVSTLTIQRTQQEDSAVYLCASSPGSGLAGAEQYFGPGTRLTVT.

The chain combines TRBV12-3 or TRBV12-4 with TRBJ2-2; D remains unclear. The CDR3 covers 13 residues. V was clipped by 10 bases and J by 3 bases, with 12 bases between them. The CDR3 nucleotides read TGTGCCACCCGGGCGAGTTACACCGGGGAGCTGTTTTTT. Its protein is CATRASYTGELFF.

DNA of the CDR3: TGTGCCAGCAGTCGCCTCGCGGTTGGGGAGCAGTACTTC. Its protein product is CASSRLAVGEQYF. The V gene is TRBV27, the J gene TRBJ2-7; D not certain. The CDR3 runs to 13 residues. Germline assignment: CDR1 MNHEY and CDR2 SMNVEV (reference sequence). V was cut by 5 bases and J by 7 bases, with 15 bases left in between.

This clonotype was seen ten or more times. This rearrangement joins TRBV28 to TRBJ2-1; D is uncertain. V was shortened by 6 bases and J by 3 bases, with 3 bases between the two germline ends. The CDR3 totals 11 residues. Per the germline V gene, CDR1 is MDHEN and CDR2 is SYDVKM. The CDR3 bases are TGTGCCAGCAGCGGCTACAATGAGCAGTTCTTC. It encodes CASSGYNEQFF. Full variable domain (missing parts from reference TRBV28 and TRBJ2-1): DVKVTQSSRYLVKRTGEKVFLECVQDMDHENMFWYRQDPGLGLRLIYFSYDVKMKEKGDIPEGYSVSREKKERFSLILESASTNQTSMYLCASSGYNEQFFGPGTRLTVL.

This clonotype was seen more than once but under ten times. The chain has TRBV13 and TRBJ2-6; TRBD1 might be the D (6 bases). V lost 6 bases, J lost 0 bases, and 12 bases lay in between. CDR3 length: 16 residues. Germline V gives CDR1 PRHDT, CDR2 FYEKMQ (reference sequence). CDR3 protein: CASSSTGHSGANVLTF. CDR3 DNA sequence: TGTGCCAGCAGTTCCACAGGGCACTCTGGGGCCAACGTCCTGACTTTC.

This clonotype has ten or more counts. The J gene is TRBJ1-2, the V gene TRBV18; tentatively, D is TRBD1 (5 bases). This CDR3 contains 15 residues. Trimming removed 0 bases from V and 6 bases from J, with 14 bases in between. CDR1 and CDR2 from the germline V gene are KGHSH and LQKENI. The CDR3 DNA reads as TGTGCCAGCTCACCACCGTCAGGGAATCGGGATGGCTACACCTTC. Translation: CASSPPSGNRDGYTF.

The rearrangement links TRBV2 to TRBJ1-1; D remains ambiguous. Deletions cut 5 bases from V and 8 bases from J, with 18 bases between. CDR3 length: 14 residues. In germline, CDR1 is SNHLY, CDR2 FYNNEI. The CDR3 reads CASSWTDGAGEAFF. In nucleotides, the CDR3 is TGTGCCAGCAGTTGGACGGACGGAGCTGGGGAAGCTTTCTTT.

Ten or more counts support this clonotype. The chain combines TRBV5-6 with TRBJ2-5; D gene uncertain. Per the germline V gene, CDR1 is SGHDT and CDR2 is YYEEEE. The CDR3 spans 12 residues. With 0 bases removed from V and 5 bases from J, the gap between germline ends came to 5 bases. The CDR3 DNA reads TGTGCCAGCAGCTTGGCATTGGAGACCCAGTACTTC. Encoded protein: CASSLALETQYF. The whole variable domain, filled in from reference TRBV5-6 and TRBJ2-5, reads DAGVTQSPTHLIKTRGQQVTLRCSPKSGHDTVSWYQQALGQGPQFIFQYYEEEERQRGNFPDRFSGHQFPNYSSELNVNALLLGDSALYLCASSLALETQYFGPGTRLLVL.

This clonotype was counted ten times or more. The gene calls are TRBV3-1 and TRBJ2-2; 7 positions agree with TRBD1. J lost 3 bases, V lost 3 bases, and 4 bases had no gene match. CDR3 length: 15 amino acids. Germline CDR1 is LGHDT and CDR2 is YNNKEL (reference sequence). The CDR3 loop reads CASSQRQGYTGELFF. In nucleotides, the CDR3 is TGTGCCAGCAGCCAGAGACAGGGATACACCGGGGAGCTGTTTTTT.

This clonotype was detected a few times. CDR3: CASSLEAGVYEQYF. Written as DNA, the CDR3 is TGTGCCAGCAGCTTAGAGGCGGGAGTATACGAGCAGTACTTC. This rearrangement joins TRBV7-8 to TRBJ2-7; 7 nucleotides match TRBD2. The CDR3 extends over 14 amino acids. The V gene end was trimmed by 1 base and the J gene end by 4 bases; junction bases not matched to a gene: 4. Germline V lookup: CDR1 SGHVS, CDR2 FQNEAQ. Full variable domain (remainder filled in from reference TRBV7-8 and TRBJ2-7): GAGVSQSPRYKVAKRGQDVALRCDPISGHVSLFWYQQALGQGPEFLTYFQNEAQLDKSGLPSDRFFAERPEGSVSTLKIQRTQQEDSAVYLCASSLEAGVYEQYFGPGTRLTVT.

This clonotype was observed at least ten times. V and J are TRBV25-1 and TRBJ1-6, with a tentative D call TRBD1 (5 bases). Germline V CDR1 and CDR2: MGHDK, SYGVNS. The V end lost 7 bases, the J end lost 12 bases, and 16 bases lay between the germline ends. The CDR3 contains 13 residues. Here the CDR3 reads CASKSAMGGPLHF. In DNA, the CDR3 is TGTGCCAGCAAGTCGGCCATGGGGGGACCCCTCCACTTT.

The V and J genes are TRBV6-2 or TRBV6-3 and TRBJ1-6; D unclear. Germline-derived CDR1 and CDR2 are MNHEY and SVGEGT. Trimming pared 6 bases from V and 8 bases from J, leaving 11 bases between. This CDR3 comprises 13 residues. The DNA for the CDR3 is TGTGCCAGCAGCACTCTCGTGGATTCACCCCTCCACTTT. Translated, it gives CASSTLVDSPLHF.

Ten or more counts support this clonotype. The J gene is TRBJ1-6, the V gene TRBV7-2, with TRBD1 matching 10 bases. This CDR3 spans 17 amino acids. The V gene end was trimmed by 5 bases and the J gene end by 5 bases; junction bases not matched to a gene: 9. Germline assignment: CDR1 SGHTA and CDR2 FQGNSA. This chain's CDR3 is CASSLIVGTGDNSPLHF. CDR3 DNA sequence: TGTGCCAGCAGCCTAATCGTCGGGACAGGGGATAATTCACCCCTCCACTTT.

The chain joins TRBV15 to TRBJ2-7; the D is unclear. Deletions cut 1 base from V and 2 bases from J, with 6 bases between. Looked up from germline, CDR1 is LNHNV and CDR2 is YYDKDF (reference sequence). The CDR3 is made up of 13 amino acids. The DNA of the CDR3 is TGTGCCACCAGCAGAGCTCGGGCCTACGAGCAGTACTTC. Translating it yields CATSRARAYEQYF.